This T cell receptor (beta chain) was sequenced during a study of CD4 and CD8 cells across lung adenocarcinoma regions. In TCRdb, the PCR reads were re-called with MiXCR into one record per CDR3 protein. The data hold roughly 13,000 distinct CDR3 sequences, with just under 45% observed a single time. CDR3 size: 12 residues. The patients had localized lung adenocarcinoma, a non-small cell subtype. V gene TRBV5-3 combines with J gene TRBJ2-5, with 8 bases fitting TRBD1. The J call may be in error: the DNA end matches TRBJ2-7 better. TRBV5-3 is placed among ORFs of uncertain function. The TCR was taken from a male donor with lung adenocarcinoma. The CD4 and CD8 labels of this study may be unreliable. The sequencing input was CD4+ T cells from the center of a lung tumor. This CDR3 reads CARSQQGDEQYF. The CDR3 bases are TGTGCCAGAAGCCAACAGGGGGACGAGCAGTACTTC.